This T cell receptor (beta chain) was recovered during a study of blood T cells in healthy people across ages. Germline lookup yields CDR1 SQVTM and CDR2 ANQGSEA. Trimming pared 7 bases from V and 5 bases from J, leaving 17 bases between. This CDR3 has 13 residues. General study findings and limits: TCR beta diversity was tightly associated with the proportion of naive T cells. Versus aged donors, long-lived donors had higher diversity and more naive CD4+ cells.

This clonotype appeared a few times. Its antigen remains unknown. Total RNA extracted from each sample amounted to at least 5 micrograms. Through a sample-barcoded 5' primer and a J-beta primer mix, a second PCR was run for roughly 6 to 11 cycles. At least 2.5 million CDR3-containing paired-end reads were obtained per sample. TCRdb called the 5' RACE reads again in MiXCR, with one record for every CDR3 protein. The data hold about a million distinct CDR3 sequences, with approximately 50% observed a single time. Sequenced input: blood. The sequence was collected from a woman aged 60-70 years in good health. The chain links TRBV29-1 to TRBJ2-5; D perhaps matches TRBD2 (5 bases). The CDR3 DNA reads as TGCAGCGCTGAGCCCTCGGGATCGGAGACCCAGTACTTC. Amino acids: CSAEPSGSETQYF.